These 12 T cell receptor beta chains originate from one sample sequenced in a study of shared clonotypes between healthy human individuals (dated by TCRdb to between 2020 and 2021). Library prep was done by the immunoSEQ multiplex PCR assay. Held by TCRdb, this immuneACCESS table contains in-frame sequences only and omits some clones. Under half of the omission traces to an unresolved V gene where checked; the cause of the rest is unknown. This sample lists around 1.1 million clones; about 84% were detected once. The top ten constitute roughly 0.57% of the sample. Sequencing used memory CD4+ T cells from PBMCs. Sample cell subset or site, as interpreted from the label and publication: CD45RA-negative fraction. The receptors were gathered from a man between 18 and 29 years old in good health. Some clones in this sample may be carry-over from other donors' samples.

CDR3 in amino acids: CASSSQGPGSGTDTQYF. DNA for the CDR3: TGTGCCAGCAGCTCACAGGGGCCCGGGAGCGGGACAGATACGCAGTATTTT. V usage is TRBV11-1 and J usage is TRBJ2-3; maybe TRBD1 (7 bases). Germline V CDR1 and CDR2: SGHAT, FQDESV (reference sequence). With 4 bases removed from V and 3 bases from J, the gap between germline ends came to 20 bases. CDR3 length equals 17 residues.

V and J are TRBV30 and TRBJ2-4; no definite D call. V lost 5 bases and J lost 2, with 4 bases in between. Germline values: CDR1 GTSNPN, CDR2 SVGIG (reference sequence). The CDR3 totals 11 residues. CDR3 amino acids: CAWSSKNIQYF. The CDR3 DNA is TGTGCCTGGTCTTCCAAAAACATTCAGTACTTC.

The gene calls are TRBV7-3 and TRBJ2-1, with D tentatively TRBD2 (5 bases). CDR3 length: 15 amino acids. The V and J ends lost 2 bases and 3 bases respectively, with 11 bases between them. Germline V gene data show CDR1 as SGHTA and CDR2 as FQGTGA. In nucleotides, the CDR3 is TGTGCCAGCAGCTTATTAGCGAGCTTCTACAATGAGCAGTTCTTC. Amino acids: CASSLLASFYNEQFF.

CDR3 bases: TGTGCCAGCACCCCGGGGGCGGCTGGGGCCAACGTCCTGACTTTC. It translates to CASTPGAAGANVLTF. The V call is TRBV11-1, the J call TRBJ2-6, with D perhaps matching TRBD1 or TRBD2 (6 bases each). The CDR3 runs to 15 residues. Germline-derived CDR1 and CDR2 are SGHAT and FQDESV (reference sequence). Trimming removed 7 bases at V and 2 bases at J, with 12 bases between. The whole variable domain, remainder taken from reference TRBV11-1 and TRBJ2-6, is EAEVAQSPRYKITEKSQAVAFWCDPISGHATLYWYRQILGQGPELLVQFQDESVVDDSQLPKDRFSAERLKGVDSTLKIQPAELGDSAMYLCASTPGAAGANVLTFGAGSRLTVL.

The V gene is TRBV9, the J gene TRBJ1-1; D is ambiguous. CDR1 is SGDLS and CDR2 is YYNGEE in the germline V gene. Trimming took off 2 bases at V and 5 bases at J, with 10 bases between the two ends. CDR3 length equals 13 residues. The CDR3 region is CASSVAHETEAFF. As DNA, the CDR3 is TGTGCCAGCAGCGTTGCACATGAAACTGAAGCTTTCTTT.

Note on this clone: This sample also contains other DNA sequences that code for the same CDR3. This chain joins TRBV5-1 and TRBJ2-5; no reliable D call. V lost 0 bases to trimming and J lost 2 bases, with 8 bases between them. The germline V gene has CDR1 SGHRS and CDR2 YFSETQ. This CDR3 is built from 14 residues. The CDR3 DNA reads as TGCGCCAGCAGCTTGGGTGGGGTACAAGAGACCCAGTACTTC. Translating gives CASSLGGVQETQYF.

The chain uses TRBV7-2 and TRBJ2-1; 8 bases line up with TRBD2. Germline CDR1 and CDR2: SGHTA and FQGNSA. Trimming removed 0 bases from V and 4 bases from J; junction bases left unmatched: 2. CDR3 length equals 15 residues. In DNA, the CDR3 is TGTGCCAGCAGCTTAGCCGGGACTAGATACAATGAGCAGTTCTTC. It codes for CASSLAGTRYNEQFF.

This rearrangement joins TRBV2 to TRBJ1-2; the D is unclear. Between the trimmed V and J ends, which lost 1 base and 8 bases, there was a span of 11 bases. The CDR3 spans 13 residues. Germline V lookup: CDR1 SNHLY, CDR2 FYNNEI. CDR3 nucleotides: TGTGCCAGCAGTGAAGAATCCTCTCTAGGCTACACCTTC. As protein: CASSEESSLGYTF.

CDR3 residues: CASSPSNSRRREAFF. CDR3 in DNA: TGTGCCAGCTCACCCTCTAACAGCCGACGCCGAGAAGCTTTCTTT. The chain carries TRBV18 and TRBJ1-1; D is unresolved. Germline V gene sequence: CDR1 KGHSH, CDR2 LQKENI. The CDR3 sequence is 15 residues long. The V and J ends lost 3 bases and 8 bases respectively, with 19 bases between them. Looking up the rest from reference TRBV18 and TRBJ1-1 gives the full variable domain: NAGVMQNPRHLVRRRGQEARLRCSPMKGHSHVYWYRQLPEEGLKFMVYLQKENIIDESGMPKERFSAEFPKEGPSILRIQQVVRGDSAAYFCASSPSNSRRREAFFGQGTRLTVV.

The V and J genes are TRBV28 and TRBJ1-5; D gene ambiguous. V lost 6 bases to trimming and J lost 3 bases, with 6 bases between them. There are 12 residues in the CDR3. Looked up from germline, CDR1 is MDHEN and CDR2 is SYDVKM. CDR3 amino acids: CASRFYNQPQHF. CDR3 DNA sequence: TGTGCCAGCAGATTCTACAATCAGCCCCAGCATTTT.

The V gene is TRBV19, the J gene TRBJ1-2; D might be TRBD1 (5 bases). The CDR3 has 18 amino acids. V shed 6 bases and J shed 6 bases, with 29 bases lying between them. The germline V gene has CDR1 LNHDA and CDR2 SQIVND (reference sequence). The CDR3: CASSIIPLGDVRKHGYTF. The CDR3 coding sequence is TGTGCCAGTAGCATAATCCCCCTCGGGGACGTGCGAAAACATGGCTACACCTTC.

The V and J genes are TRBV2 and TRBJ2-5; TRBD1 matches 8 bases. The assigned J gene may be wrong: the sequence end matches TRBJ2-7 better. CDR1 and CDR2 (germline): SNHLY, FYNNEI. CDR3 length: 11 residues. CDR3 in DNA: TGTGCCAGCAGGGACAGGGTCGAGCAGTACTTC. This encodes CASRDRVEQYF.